Below, 7 T cell receptor beta chains from the same sample are listed, as sequenced in a study of beta chain features in type 1 diabetes listed by TCRdb under 2018. Library creation used the immunoSEQ multiplex PCR assay. The entire amount of isolated RNA was reverse transcribed using the High Capacity cDNA Reverse Transcription Kit, so the sequenced TCRB transcripts were expressed ones. Imported from immuneACCESS, the table was reduced by TCRdb to in-frame sequences with V and J called. These copies leave out some clones; in studies compared against another copy, an unresolved V gene accounts for under half, and the cause of the remainder is not known. The sample yields about 930,000 clones; roughly 15% were counted once. Jointly, the top ten make up around 0.02% of the sample. Source material: naive CD4+ T cells from blood. Read against the paper, the sample's cell subset or site label means: true naive CD4+ T cells. The receptors shown here come from a woman aged 18-29 years in good health.

The gene calls are TRBV14 and TRBJ2-1; D is undetermined. CDR1 and CDR2 (germline): SGHDN, FVKESK. The CDR3 has 13 residues. The ends were cut back, 6 bases at V and 0 bases at J, with 6 bases in the middle. For the CDR3, the DNA is TGTGCCAGCAGTCAAAACTCCTACAATGAGCAGTTCTTC. Its protein product is CASSQNSYNEQFF.

The chain couples TRBV15 to TRBJ2-1, with 16 bases fitting TRBD2. The length of the CDR3 is 20 residues. Germline V gives CDR1 LNHNV, CDR2 YYDKDF (reference sequence). The V and J ends lost 5 bases and 0 bases, in that order; junction bases with no gene match: 10. CDR3 sequence: CATSPGLAGGRGFSYNEQFF. The CDR3 bases are TGTGCCACCAGCCCGGGACTAGCGGGAGGGAGGGGGTTCTCCTACAATGAGCAGTTCTTC.

This clone was recorded a few times. This chain uses TRBV18 with TRBJ1-6, with D hard to call. V lost 4 bases and J 7 bases, leaving 14 bases between the germline ends. The CDR3 runs 15 residues. Germline-derived CDR1 and CDR2 are KGHSH and LQKENI. The CDR3 spells CASSREGAGNSPLHF. DNA for the CDR3: TGTGCCAGCTCACGCGAGGGAGCGGGCAATTCACCCCTCCACTTT.

This clone was seen a handful of times. The genes are TRBV4-2 and TRBJ2-3; D uncertain. The CDR3 consists of 17 residues. CDR1 and CDR2 (germline): LGHNA, YNFKEQ. V lost 4 bases and J lost 0, with 17 bases in between. The CDR3 DNA follows: TGTGCCAGCAGCCGAAACGACTTCAGACTTAGCACAGATACGCAGTATTTT. This translates into CASSRNDFRLSTDTQYF.

The chain recombines TRBV5-1 with TRBJ1-1; 7 positions agree with TRBD1. The CDR3 loop spans 14 amino acids. The V gene's germline CDR1 is SGHRS and CDR2 YFSETQ. After removal of 2 bases from V and 3 bases from J, the junction contained 4 bases not matched to a gene. The CDR3 coding sequence is TGCGCCAGCAGCTTATCAGGGGGTTACACTGAAGCTTTCTTT. Translating it yields CASSLSGGYTEAFF.

This clone was detected only a few times. At the DNA level, this CDR3 is encoded by other sequences in the same sample as well. The CDR3 DNA sequence: TGTGCCAGCAGTTTAAGCGGGGGCTACGAGCAGTACTTC. Amino acid sequence: CASSLSGGYEQYF. This chain connects TRBV28 to TRBJ2-7, with 8 bases lining up with TRBD2. The germline V gene encodes CDR1 MDHEN and CDR2 SYDVKM. The CDR3 length is 13 residues. The V segment lost 2 bases and the J segment 3 bases; nucleotides outside the gene matches: 0.

The genes are TRBV4-3 and TRBJ2-5; 10 nucleotides line up with TRBD2. J gave up 2 bases and V 0 bases, and 6 bases lay outside the gene matches. This CDR3 comprises 17 residues. In germline, CDR1 is LGHNA, CDR2 YSLEER. The CDR3 bases are TGCGCCAGCAGCCAAGAGCTAGGACTAGCGGTACAAGAGACCCAGTACTTC. Its protein product is CASSQELGLAVQETQYF.